In this sample, the clone carrying this T cell receptor beta chain turned up many times. Its antigen is as yet unknown. TCRdb re-called the 5' RACE reads with MiXCR, one entry per CDR3 protein. Of around 100,000 distinct CDR3 sequences listed, approximately 4% were seen once; the top ten hold about 20%. The sample is drawn from a study of spatial heterogeneity in lung cancer. Time point: sample taken at primary tumor resection. Study-wide results and limits: Expanded intratumoral alpha and beta TCR counts tracked tumor mutation counts.

Germline V gene sequence: CDR1 DFQATT, CDR2 SNEGSKA (reference sequence). The CDR3 consists of 11 residues. The V gene lost 1 base and the J gene lost 9 bases, with 7 bases spanning the gap. The V and J genes are TRBV20-1 and TRBJ2-1, with a possible D match to TRBD2 (6 bases). The material sequenced was lung tumor tissue, taken at surgery. The origin of this receptor is a male donor with early-stage non-small cell lung cancer. This CDR3 reads CSARGRVEQFF. The CDR3 DNA reads TGCAGTGCTAGAGGGAGGGTTGAGCAGTTCTTC.